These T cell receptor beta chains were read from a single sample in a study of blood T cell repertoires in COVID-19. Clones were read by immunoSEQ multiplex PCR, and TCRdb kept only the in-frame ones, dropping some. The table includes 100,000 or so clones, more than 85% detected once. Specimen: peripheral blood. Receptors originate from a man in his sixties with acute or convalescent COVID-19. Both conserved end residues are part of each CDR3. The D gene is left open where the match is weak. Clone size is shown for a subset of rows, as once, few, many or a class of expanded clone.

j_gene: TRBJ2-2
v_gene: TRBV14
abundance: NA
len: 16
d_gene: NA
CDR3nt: TGTGCCAGCAGCCACCGAGCGGGTGCGAACACCGGGGAGCTGTTTTTT
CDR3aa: CASSHRAGANTGELFF

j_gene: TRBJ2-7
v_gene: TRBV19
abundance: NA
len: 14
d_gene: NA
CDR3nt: TGTGCCAGTAGTAGGGGCACCTCCTTATACGAGCAGTACTTC
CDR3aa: CASSRGTSLYEQYF

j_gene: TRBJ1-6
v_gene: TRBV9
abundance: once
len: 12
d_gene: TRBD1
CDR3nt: TGTGCCAGCGGGACAGGGAATTCACCCCTCCACTTT
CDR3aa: CASGTGNSPLHF

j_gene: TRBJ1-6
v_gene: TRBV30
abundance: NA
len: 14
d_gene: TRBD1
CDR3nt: TGTGCCTGGAGTAAAGGACAGGGTAATTCACCCCTCCACTTT
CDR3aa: CAWSKGQGNSPLHF

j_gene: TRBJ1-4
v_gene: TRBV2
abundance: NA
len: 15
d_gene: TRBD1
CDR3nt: TGTGCCAGCAGTTTACCGGGACAGGGGAATGAAAAACTGTTTTTT
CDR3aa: CASSLPGQGNEKLFF

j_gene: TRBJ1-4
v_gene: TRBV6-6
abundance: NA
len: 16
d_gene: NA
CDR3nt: TGTGCCAGCAGCTCACAAAAAGGAGCAACTAATGAAAAACTGTTTTTT
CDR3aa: CASSSQKGATNEKLFF

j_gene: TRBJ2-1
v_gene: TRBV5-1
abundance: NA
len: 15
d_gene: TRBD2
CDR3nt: TGCGCCAGCAGCTTTTTTGGACTAGCAGAAGTGGAGCAGTTCTTC
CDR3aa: CASSFFGLAEVEQFF

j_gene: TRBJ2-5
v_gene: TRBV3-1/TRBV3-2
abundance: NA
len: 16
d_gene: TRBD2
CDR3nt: TGTGCCAGCAGCCAAGAGGTGGGAGGGCCAAAAGAGACCCAGTACTTC
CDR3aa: CASSQEVGGPKETQYF

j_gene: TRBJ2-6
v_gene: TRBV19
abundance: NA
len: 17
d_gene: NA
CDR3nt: TGTGCCAGTAGGCCCAACTTGGGGGGCTCTGGGGCCAACGTCCTGACTTTC
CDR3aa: CASRPNLGGSGANVLTF

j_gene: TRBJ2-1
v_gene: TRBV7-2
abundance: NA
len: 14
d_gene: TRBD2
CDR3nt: TGTGCCAGCAGCTCAGCCCTTAGCGGGGGCGAGCAGTTCTTC
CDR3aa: CASSSALSGGEQFF

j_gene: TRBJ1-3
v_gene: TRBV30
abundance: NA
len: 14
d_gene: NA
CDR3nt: TGTGCCTGGAGTCCGGACAGCTCTGGAAACACCATATATTTT
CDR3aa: CAWSPDSSGNTIYF

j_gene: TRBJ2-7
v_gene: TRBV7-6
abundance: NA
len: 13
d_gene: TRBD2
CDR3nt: TGTGCCAGCAGCTTAACTAGCGAGTACGAGCAGTACTTC
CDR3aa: CASSLTSEYEQYF

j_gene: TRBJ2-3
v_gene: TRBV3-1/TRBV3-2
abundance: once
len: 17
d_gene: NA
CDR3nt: TGTGCCAGCAGCCAATCCCTGACGGCCCCGGAGTTGGATACGCAGTATTTT
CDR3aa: CASSQSLTAPELDTQYF

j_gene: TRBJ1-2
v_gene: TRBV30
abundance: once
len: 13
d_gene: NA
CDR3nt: TGTGCCTGGTATAAGGGGCCTAACTATGGCTACACCTTC
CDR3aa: CAWYKGPNYGYTF

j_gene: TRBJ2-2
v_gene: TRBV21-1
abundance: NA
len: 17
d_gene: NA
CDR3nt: TGTGCCAGCAGCAAAGATGAGGCGTTCCGGTACACCGGGGAGCTGTTTTTT
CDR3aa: CASSKDEAFRYTGELFF

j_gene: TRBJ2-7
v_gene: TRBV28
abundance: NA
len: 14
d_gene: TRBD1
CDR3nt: TGTGCCAGCAGCTCCCCCGGGACAGGATACGAGCAGTACTTC
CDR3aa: CASSSPGTGYEQYF

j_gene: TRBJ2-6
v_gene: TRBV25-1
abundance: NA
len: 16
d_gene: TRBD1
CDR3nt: TGTGCCAGCAGTGCTACAGGGGGCTCTGGGGCCAACGTCCTGACTTTC
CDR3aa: CASSATGGSGANVLTF

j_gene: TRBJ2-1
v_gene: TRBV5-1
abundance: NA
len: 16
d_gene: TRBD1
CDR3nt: TGCGCCAGCAGCGTAATAGGGGACAGGGGAGGCGATGAGCAGTTCTTC
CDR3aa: CASSVIGDRGGDEQFF

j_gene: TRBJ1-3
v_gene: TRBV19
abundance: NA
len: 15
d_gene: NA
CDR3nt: TGTGCCAGTACCCCACAGAGTGAGCCTGGAAACACCATATATTTT
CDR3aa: CASTPQSEPGNTIYF

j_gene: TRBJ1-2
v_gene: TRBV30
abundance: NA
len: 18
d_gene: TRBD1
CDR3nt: TGTGCCTGGAGTGTATCCCAGACAGGGGGCTTTTCTAACTATGGCTACACCTTC
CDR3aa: CAWSVSQTGGFSNYGYTF

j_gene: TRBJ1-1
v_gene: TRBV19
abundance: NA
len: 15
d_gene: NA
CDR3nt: TGTGCCACTGGGCGGGGCATCAATTTGAACACTGAAGCTTTCTTT
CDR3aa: CATGRGINLNTEAFF

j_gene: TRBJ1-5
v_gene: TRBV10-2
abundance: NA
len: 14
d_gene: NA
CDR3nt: TGCGCCAGCAGTGAGACAGGGTCCCAACGGCCCCAGCATTTT
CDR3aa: CASSETGSQRPQHF

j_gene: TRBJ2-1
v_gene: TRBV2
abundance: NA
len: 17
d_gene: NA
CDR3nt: TGTGCCAGCAGTTGGACGGCGAGCGGAACTTCCTACAATGAGCAGTTCTTC
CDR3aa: CASSWTASGTSYNEQFF

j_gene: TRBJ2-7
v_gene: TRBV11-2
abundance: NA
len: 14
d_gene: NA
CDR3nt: TGTGCCAGCAGCTTAATGACAGGCACCTACGAGCAGTACTTC
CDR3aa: CASSLMTGTYEQYF

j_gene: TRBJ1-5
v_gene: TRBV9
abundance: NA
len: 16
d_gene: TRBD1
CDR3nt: TGTGCCAGCAGCGCTGGACAGGATGGGAGCAATCAGCCCCAGCATTTT
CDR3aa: CASSAGQDGSNQPQHF

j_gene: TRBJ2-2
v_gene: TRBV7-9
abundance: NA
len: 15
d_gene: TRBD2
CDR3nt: TGTGCCAGCAGCTTACAGCGGGGGAACACCGGGGAGCTGTTTTTT
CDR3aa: CASSLQRGNTGELFF

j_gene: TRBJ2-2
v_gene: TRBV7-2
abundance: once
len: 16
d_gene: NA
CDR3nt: TGTGCCAGCAGCTCCAGCCGGACACTGAACACCGGGGAGCTGTTTTTT
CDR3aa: CASSSSRTLNTGELFF

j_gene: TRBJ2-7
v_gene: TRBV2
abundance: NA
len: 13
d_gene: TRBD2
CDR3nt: TGTGCCAGCCATCGACTAGCGGGAGACGAGCAGTACTTC
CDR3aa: CASHRLAGDEQYF

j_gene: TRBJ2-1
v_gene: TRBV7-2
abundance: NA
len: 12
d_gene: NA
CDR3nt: TGTGCCAGCAGCCCCCAGGACAATGAGCAGTTCTTC
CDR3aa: CASSPQDNEQFF

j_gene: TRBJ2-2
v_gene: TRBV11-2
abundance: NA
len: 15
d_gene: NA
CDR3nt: TGTGCCAGCAGGACCACGGGAGCCCCGGGCGGGGAGCTGTTTTTT
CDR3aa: CASRTTGAPGGELFF

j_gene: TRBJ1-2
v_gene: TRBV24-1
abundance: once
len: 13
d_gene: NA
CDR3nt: TGTGCCACCAGTGATTTGAGGGGGTATGGCTACACCTTC
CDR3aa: CATSDLRGYGYTF

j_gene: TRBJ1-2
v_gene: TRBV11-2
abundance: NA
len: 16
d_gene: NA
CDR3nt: TGTGCCAGCAGCTTAGGTCCGCGGGGGGCTAACTATGGCTACACCTTC
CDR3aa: CASSLGPRGANYGYTF

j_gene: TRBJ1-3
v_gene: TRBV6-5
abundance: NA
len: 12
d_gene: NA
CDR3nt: TGTGCCAGCGGGCTCTCTGGAAACACCATATATTTT
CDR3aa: CASGLSGNTIYF

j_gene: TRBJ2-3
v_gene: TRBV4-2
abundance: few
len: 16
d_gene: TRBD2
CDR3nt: TGTGCCAGCAGCCAAGGCCTAGCGGGGCCCACAGATACGCAGTATTTT
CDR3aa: CASSQGLAGPTDTQYF

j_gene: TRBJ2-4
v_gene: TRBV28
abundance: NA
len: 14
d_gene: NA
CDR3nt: TGTGCCAGCTGGGACAATCTAGCCAAAAACATTCAGTACTTC
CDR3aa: CASWDNLAKNIQYF

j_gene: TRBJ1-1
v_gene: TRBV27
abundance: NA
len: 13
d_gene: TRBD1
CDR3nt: TGTGCCAGCAGTCAGGGACAGTTAACTGAAGCTTTCTTT
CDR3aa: CASSQGQLTEAFF

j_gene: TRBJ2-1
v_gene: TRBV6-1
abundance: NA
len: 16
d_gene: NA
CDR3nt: TGTGCCAGCAGTGTAGACAAAATTGGCTCCTACAATGAGCAGTTCTTC
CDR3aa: CASSVDKIGSYNEQFF

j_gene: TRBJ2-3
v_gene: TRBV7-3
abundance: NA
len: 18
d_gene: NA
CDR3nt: TGTGCCAGCAGCCCACTGGGGGGAGGGGGTCCAGGCACAGATACGCAGTATTTT
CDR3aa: CASSPLGGGGPGTDTQYF

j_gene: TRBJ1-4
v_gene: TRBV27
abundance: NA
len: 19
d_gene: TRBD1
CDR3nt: TGTGCCAGCAGTTTAAGGGGACAGGGTTTTGGCGGTACTAATGAAAAACTGTTTTTT
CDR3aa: CASSLRGQGFGGTNEKLFF

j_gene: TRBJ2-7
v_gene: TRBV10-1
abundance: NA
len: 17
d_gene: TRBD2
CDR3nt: TGCGCCAGCAGTGAGGGGACTAGCGGGAGGCTCTCCTACGAGCAGTACTTC
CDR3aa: CASSEGTSGRLSYEQYF

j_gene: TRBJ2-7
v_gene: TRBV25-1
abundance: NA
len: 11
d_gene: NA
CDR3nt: TGTGCCAGCAGCAGGGTCCACGAGCAGTACTTC
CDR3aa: CASSRVHEQYF

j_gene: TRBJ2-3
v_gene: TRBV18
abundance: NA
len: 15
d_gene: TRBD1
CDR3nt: TGTGCCAGCTCACCGGTTCAGGGGGCGGGAGATACGCAGTATTTT
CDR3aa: CASSPVQGAGDTQYF

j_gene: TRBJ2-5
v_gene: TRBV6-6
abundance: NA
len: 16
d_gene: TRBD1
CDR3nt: TGTGCCAGCACCCCGGGACAGGGGCTCCCCCAAGAGACCCAGTACTTC
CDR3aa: CASTPGQGLPQETQYF

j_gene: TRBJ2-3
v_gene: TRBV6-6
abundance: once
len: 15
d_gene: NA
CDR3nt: TGTGCCAGCAGTTACGGGAGGTCGAGCACAGATACGCAGTATTTT
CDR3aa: CASSYGRSSTDTQYF

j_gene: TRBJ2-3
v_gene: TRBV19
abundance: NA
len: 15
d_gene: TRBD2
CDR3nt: TGTGCCAGTAGTATCCAAAGGACTAGCGGAGGTACGCAGTATTTT
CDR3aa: CASSIQRTSGGTQYF

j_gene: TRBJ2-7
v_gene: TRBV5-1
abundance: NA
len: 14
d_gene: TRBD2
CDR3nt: TGCGCCAGCACCTTGGAGGGAGGGCCGGGGGAGCAGTACTTC
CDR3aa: CASTLEGGPGEQYF

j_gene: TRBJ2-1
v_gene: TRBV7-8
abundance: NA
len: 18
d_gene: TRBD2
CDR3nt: TGTGCCAGCAGCCTAGCCGGGACTAGCGACTTCTCCTACAATGAGCAGTTCTTC
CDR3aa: CASSLAGTSDFSYNEQFF

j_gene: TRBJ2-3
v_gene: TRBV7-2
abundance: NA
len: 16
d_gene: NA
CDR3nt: TGTGCCAGCAGCTCCCGACTACAGGGCCCCACAGATACGCAGTATTTT
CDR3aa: CASSSRLQGPTDTQYF

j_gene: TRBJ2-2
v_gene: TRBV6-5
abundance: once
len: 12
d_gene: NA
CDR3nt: TGTGCCAGTAAATACGGGGGCGGGGAGCTGTTTTTT
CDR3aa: CASKYGGGELFF

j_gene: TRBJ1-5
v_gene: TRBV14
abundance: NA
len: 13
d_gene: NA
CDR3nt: TGTGCCAGCAGCCAAGACTATAATCAGCCCCAGCATTTT
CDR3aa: CASSQDYNQPQHF

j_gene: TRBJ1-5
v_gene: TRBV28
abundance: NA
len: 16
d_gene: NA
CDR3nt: TGTGCCAGCAGTTTATGGGTGGGGGCAGGAAATCAGCCCCAGCATTTT
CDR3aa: CASSLWVGAGNQPQHF

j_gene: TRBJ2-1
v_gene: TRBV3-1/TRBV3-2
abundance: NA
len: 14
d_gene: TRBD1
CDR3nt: TGTGCCAGCAGCCCACGGGACAGGGGAGGAGAGCAGTTCTTC
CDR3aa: CASSPRDRGGEQFF

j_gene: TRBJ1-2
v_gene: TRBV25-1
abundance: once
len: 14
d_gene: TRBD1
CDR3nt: TGTGCCAGCAGTGAATTTGGGACAGAGCATGGCTACACCTTC
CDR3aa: CASSEFGTEHGYTF